The 24 T cell receptor beta chains below were found in one sample sequenced in a study of T cell responses to AZD1222 COVID-19 vaccine. Only in-frame clones appear in the TCRdb table, and some are missing; sequencing was by immunoSEQ multiplex PCR. Found here are some 160,000 clones, roughly 90% of them singletons; the top ten hold less than 5.5%. The specimen comprised peripheral blood, sampled on day 0 of AZD1222 vaccination. These receptors all stem from an adult in good health.

The genes are TRBV10-1 and TRBJ1-5; possible D gene TRBD1, 5 bases. The CDR3 is 18 amino acids. Trimming removed 2 bases at V and 0 bases at J, with 17 bases between. Germline lookup yields CDR1 WNHNN and CDR2 SYGVQD (reference sequence). The CDR3 here is CASSENTGGWDSNQPQHF. In nucleotides, the CDR3 is TGCGCCAGCAGTGAGAATACCGGGGGTTGGGATAGCAATCAGCCCCAGCATTTT.

This chain connects TRBV7-3 to TRBJ2-1, with 11 positions matching TRBD1. The CDR3 runs 15 residues. The junction had 4 bases not matched to a gene; V was cut back by 1 base and J by 8 bases. Looked up from germline, CDR1 is SGHTA and CDR2 is FQGTGA. CDR3 nucleotide sequence: TGTGCCAGCAGCTTAAGGGACAGGGGGTATGATGAGCAGTTCTTC. Protein product: CASSLRDRGYDEQFF. Full variable domain (rest looked up from reference TRBV7-3 and TRBJ2-1): GAGVSQTPSNKVTEKGKYVELRCDPISGHTALYWYRQSLGQGPEFLIYFQGTGAADDSGLPNDRFFAVRPEGSVSTLKIQRTERGDSAVYLCASSLRDRGYDEQFFGPGTRLTVL.

The rearrangement uses TRBV3-1 (or the pseudogene TRBV3-2) and TRBJ2-1; TRBD2 matches 12 bases. V shed 3 bases and J 6 bases; nucleotides not matched to a gene: 3. Germline V CDR1 and CDR2: LGHDT, YNNKEL (reference sequence). This CDR3 is 15 amino acids long. Written as DNA, the CDR3 is TGTGCCAGCAGCCACATACTAGCGGGAGGCAATGAGCAGTTCTTC. It specifies CASSHILAGGNEQFF.

V is TRBV9 and J is TRBJ2-1; 8 nucleotides line up with TRBD2. The CDR3 is 15 residues long. After removal of 0 bases from V and 9 bases from J, the junction contained 8 bases not matched to a gene. The germline gives CDR1 SGDLS, CDR2 YYNGEE. The CDR3 spells CASSVVAGSKGEQFF. CDR3 coding DNA: TGTGCCAGCAGCGTAGTAGCGGGGAGTAAGGGTGAGCAGTTCTTC.

V usage is TRBV5-1 and J usage is TRBJ2-7, with TRBD1 as a possible D gene (6 bases). The CDR3 runs to 14 residues. Germline V lookup: CDR1 SGHRS, CDR2 YFSETQ. The V gene lost 0 bases and the J gene lost 3 bases, with 10 bases spanning the gap. As DNA, the CDR3 is TGCGCCAGCAGCTTGGCCGGACAGCTCTACGAGCAGTACTTC. It specifies CASSLAGQLYEQYF. Full variable domain (remainder filled in from reference TRBV5-1 and TRBJ2-7): KAGVTQTPRYLIKTRGQQVTLSCSPISGHRSVSWYQQTPGQGLQFLFEYFSETQRNKGNFPGRFSGRQFSNSRSEMNVSTLELGDSALYLCASSLAGQLYEQYFGPGTRLTVT.

The chain employs TRBV11-2 and TRBJ1-1; D is unresolved. Trimming left V 2 bases short and J 4 bases short, with 14 bases between. Per the germline V gene, CDR1 is SGHAT and CDR2 is FQNNGV. The CDR3 extends over 15 amino acids. CDR3 DNA sequence: TGTGCCAGCAGCTTAAGGTACCAGCGAGGCACTGAAGCTTTCTTT. Protein product: CASSLRYQRGTEAFF.

This sequence joins TRBV3-1 (or the pseudogene TRBV3-2) and TRBJ2-7; possible D gene TRBD2, 6 bases. This CDR3 contains 15 residues. Germline V gives CDR1 LGHDT, CDR2 YNNKEL (reference sequence). The V gene lost 1 base and the J gene lost 3 bases, with 13 bases spanning the gap. The CDR3 region is CASSQGLDYNYEQYF. CDR3 coding DNA: TGTGCCAGCAGCCAAGGTCTGGACTATAACTACGAGCAGTACTTC.

The chain uses TRBV10-3 and TRBJ2-1; TRBD2 agrees at 7 bases. Germline CDR1 ENHRY, CDR2 SYGVKD. V lost 10 bases to trimming and J lost 1 base; unmatched junction nucleotides: 4. The CDR3 spans 13 residues. This chain's CDR3 is CATGGSSYNEQFF. The CDR3 coding sequence is TGTGCCACCGGCGGGAGTTCCTACAATGAGCAGTTCTTC.

The V and J genes are TRBV30 and TRBJ1-2; the match to TRBD1 covers 8 bases. The germline gives CDR1 GTSNPN, CDR2 SVGIG (reference sequence). Trimming cost V 0 bases and J 6 bases; bases outside gene matches: 15. This CDR3 has 17 residues. Written as DNA, the CDR3 is TGTGCCTGGAGTGTGTCTCAGGGGGCTTACCACATGGATGGCTACACCTTC. Its translation: CAWSVSQGAYHMDGYTF.

The chain couples TRBV6-1 to TRBJ1-2, with D unclear. V lost 3 bases and J lost 7, with 12 bases in between. The germline CDR1 and CDR2 sequences are MNHNS and SASEGT. The CDR3 extends over 13 amino acids. The chain's CDR3 is CASSEVPGAGYTF. The CDR3 DNA follows: TGTGCCAGCAGTGAGGTCCCAGGAGCTGGCTACACCTTC.

The chain carries TRBV28 and TRBJ2-5; 10 bases map to TRBD1. CDR1 and CDR2 (germline): MDHEN, SYDVKM. V shed 3 bases, J shed 5 bases, and the junction held 6 bases outside the gene matches. This CDR3 comprises 15 residues. The CDR3 here is CASSFPGQGIETQYF. The CDR3 DNA follows: TGTGCCAGCAGTTTCCCGGGACAGGGGATCGAGACCCAGTACTTC.

The chain joins TRBV5-1 to TRBJ1-2; D possibly corresponds to TRBD1 (6 bases). CDR1 and CDR2 (germline): SGHRS, YFSETQ. The CDR3 runs to 13 residues. V lost 1 base to trimming and J lost 8 bases, with 12 bases between them. The CDR3 coding sequence is TGCGCCAGCAGCTTGATCTCAGGGGAGGGCTACACCTTC. It is translated as CASSLISGEGYTF.

Regarding this clone: Germline is not matched at one junction end, which may reflect a read error. V gene TRBV7-7 combines with J gene TRBJ2-7; D is undetermined. The CDR3 spans 17 residues. Germline V CDR1 and CDR2: SSHAT, FNYEAQ (reference sequence). This CDR3 reads CASSSGVPIPQSHEQYF. The DNA of the CDR3 is TGTGCTAGCAGCTCCGGCGTTCCGATTCCTCAGTCCCACGAGCAGTACTTC.

V gene TRBV30 combines with J gene TRBJ1-1; D is undetermined. The V gene's germline CDR1 is GTSNPN and CDR2 SVGIG (reference sequence). With 3 bases removed from V and 4 bases from J, the gap between germline ends came to 9 bases. This CDR3 is built from 12 residues. CDR3 coding DNA: TGTGCCTGGAGGGACCCGATCACTGAAGCTTTCTTT. It yields the protein CAWRDPITEAFF.

This clone was seen once. The rearrangement links TRBV5-1 to TRBJ2-5; TRBD2 aligns across 9 bases. Trimming cost V 7 bases and J 2 bases; bases outside gene matches: 18. This CDR3 spans 18 amino acids. CDR1 and CDR2 from the germline V gene are SGHRS and YFSETQ. CDR3 sequence reads: CASSFNAPSGARQETQYF. CDR3 coding DNA: TGCGCCAGCTCGTTCAACGCGCCTAGCGGGGCGAGACAAGAGACCCAGTACTTC.

This chain uses TRBV10-3 with TRBJ1-2, with D perhaps matching TRBD1 (5 bases). Germline V gene data show CDR1 as ENHRY and CDR2 as SYGVKD. V was shortened by 5 bases and J by 4 bases, with 11 bases between the two germline ends. The CDR3 spans 13 residues. The CDR3 DNA follows: TGTGCCATCAGTCCCCGGGACGCCTATGGCTACACCTTC. Protein: CAISPRDAYGYTF.

This chain links TRBV5-1 with TRBJ1-2, with TRBD1 matching 10 bases. Trimming at V came to 3 bases and at J to 2 bases, leaving 4 bases not matched to a gene. The V gene's germline CDR1 is SGHRS and CDR2 YFSETQ. This CDR3 contains 15 residues. The CDR3 nucleotides are TGCGCCAGCAGCTGGGGGACAGGGGAAAACTATGGCTACACCTTC. Protein sequence: CASSWGTGENYGYTF.

The chain is built from TRBV28 and TRBJ2-4, with 11 bases fitting TRBD2. The V and J ends lost 8 bases and 0 bases, in that order; junction bases with no gene match: 12. Germline assignment: CDR1 MDHEN and CDR2 SYDVKM. The CDR3 consists of 18 residues. The CDR3 DNA reads TGTGCCAGCTTTCCGACTAGCGGGACGGGTATAGCCAAAAACATTCAGTACTTC. The encoded protein is CASFPTSGTGIAKNIQYF.

This sequence joins TRBV7-3 and TRBJ1-1, with D perhaps matching TRBD1 (6 bases). Trimming took off 5 bases at V and 3 bases at J, with 16 bases between the two ends. In germline, CDR1 is SGHTA, CDR2 FQGTGA. This CDR3 is built from 15 residues. The CDR3 bases are TGTGCCAGCAGCCCGGACCGGGGGCAGCACACTGAAGCTTTCTTT. Translating gives CASSPDRGQHTEAFF.

This chain joins TRBV2 and TRBJ2-7, with D maybe TRBD1 (6 bases). V was trimmed by 7 bases and J by 13 bases, leaving 20 bases between them. CDR1 SNHLY and CDR2 FYNNEI come from the germline V gene. The CDR3 consists of 12 residues. The CDR3 region has the DNA TGTGCCAGCATTGCCTACGGGACACCCCTCTACTTC. This encodes CASIAYGTPLYF.

This clone was seen once. This chain joins TRBV5-1 and TRBJ2-6; D call uncertain. CDR1 and CDR2 (germline): SGHRS, YFSETQ. The CDR3 is 16 amino acids. Between the trimmed V and J ends, which lost 2 bases and 0 bases, there was a span of 9 bases. This CDR3 reads CASSLGSSSGANVLTF. Here the CDR3 DNA reads TGCGCCAGCAGCTTAGGGTCAAGCTCTGGGGCCAACGTCCTGACTTTC.

V gene TRBV2 combines with J gene TRBJ1-5; possible D gene TRBD1, 6 bases. Per germline, CDR1 SNHLY and CDR2 FYNNEI. V lost 6 bases, J lost 7 bases, and 16 bases lay in between. The CDR3 spans 14 residues. The CDR3, as DNA: TGTGCCAGCAGCGCTGGACAGTCGGGGCAGCCCCAGCATTTT. Amino acids: CASSAGQSGQPQHF.

The gene calls are TRBV10-1 and TRBJ2-1, with 9 nucleotides matching TRBD2. From germline, CDR1 is WNHNN and CDR2 SYGVQD (reference sequence). The CDR3 contains 16 residues. The J segment lost 8 bases and the V segment lost 2 bases, leaving 10 bases of the junction unmatched. For the CDR3, the DNA is TGCGCCAGCAGTGAGGTGGAGGTAGCGGGAGTCGATGAGCAGTTCTTC. It specifies CASSEVEVAGVDEQFF.

The V and J genes are TRBV2 and TRBJ2-1; the D is unclear. Germline assignment: CDR1 SNHLY and CDR2 FYNNEI. V dropped 7 bases and J dropped 4 bases, with 14 bases sitting between them. This CDR3 spans 14 amino acids. CDR3 bases: TGTGCCAGCATGGTGGTGGGGAATTACAATGAGCAGTTCTTC. Translation: CASMVVGNYNEQFF.